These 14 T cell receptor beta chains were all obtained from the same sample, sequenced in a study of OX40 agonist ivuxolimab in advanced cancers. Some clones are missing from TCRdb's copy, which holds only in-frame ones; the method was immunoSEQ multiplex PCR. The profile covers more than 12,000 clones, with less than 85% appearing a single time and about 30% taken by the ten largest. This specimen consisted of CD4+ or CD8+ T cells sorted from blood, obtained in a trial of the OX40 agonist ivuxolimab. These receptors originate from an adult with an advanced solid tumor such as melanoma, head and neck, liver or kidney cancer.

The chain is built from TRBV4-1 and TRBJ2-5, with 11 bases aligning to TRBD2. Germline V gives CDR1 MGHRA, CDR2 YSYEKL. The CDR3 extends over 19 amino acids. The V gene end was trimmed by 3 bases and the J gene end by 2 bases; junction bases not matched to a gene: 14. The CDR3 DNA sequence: TGCGCCAGCAGCCAGCCTCCCGGGACTAGCGGAAGAAGTCAAGAGACCCAGTACTTC. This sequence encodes CASSQPPGTSGRSQETQYF.

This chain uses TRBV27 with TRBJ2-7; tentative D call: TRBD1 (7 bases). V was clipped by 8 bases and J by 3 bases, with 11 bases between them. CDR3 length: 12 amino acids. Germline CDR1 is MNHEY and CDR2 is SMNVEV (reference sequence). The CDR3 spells CASRQGGYEQYF. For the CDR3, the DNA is TGTGCCAGCCGCCAGGGGGGCTACGAGCAGTACTTC.

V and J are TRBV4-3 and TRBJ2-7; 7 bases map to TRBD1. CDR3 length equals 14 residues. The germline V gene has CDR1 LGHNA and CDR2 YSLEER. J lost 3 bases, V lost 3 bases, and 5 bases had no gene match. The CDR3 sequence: CASSQKTGIYEQYF. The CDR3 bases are TGCGCCAGCAGCCAGAAGACAGGGATCTACGAGCAGTACTTC.

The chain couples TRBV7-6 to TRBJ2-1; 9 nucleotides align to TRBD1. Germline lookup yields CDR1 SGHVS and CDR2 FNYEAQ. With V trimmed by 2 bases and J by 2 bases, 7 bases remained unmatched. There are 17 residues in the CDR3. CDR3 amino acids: CASSLLGQGITYNEQFF. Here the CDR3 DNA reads TGTGCCAGCAGCTTATTAGGACAGGGGATTACCTACAATGAGCAGTTCTTC.

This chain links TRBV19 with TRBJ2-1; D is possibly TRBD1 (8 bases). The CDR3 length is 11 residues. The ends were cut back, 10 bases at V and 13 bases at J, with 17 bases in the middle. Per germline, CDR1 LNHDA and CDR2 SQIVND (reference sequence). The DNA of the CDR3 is TGTGCCACACAGGGGGGGTTTAATCAGTTCTTC. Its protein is CATQGGFNQFF.

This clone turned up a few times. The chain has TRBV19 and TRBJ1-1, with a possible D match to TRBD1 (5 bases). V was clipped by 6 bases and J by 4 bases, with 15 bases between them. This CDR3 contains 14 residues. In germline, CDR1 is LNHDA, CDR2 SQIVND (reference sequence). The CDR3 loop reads CASRTPQGVTEAFF. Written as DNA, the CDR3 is TGTGCCAGTAGGACCCCCCAGGGAGTCACTGAAGCTTTCTTT.

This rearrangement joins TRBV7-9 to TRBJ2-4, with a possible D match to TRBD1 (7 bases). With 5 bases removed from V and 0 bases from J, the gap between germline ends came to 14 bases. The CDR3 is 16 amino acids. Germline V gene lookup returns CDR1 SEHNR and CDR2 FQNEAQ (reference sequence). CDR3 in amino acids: CASSPRQGLAKNIQYF. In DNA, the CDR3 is TGTGCCAGCAGCCCACGACAGGGACTAGCCAAAAACATTCAGTACTTC.

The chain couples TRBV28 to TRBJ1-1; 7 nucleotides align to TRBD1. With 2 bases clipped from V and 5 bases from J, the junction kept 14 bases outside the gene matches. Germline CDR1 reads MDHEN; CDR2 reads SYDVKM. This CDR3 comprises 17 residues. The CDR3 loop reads CASSLIGGGGKWTEAFF. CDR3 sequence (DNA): TGTGCCAGCAGTTTAATAGGAGGGGGCGGTAAGTGGACTGAAGCTTTCTTT. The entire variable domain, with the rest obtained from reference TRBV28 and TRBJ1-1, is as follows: DVKVTQSSRYLVKRTGEKVFLECVQDMDHENMFWYRQDPGLGLRLIYFSYDVKMKEKGDIPEGYSVSREKKERFSLILESASTNQTSMYLCASSLIGGGGKWTEAFFGQGTRLTVV.

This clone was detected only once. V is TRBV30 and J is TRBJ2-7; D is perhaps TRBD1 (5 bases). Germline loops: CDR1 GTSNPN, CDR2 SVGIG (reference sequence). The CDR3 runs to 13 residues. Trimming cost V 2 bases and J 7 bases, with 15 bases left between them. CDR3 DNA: TGTGCCTGGAGTATCCTACCAGGGAAAGAGCAGTACTTC. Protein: CAWSILPGKEQYF.

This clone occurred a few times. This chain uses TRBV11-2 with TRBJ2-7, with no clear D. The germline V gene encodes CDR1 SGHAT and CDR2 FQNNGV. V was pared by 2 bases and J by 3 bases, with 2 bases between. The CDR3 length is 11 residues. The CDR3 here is CASSLNYEQYF. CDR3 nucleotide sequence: TGTGCCAGCAGCTTAAACTACGAGCAGTACTTC.

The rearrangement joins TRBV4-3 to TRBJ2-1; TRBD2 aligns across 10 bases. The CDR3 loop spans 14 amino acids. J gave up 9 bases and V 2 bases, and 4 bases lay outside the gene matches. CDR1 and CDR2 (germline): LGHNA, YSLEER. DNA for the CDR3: TGCGCCAGCAGCCAATCAGCGGGAGGGGGTGAGCAGTTCTTC. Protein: CASSQSAGGGEQFF.

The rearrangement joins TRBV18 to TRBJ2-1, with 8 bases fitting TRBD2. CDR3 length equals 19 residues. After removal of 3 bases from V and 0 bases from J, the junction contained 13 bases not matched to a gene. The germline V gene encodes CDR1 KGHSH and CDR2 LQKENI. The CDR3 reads CASSPPLSGLAPSYNEQFF. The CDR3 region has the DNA TGTGCCAGCTCACCCCCACTGTCTGGACTAGCCCCCTCCTACAATGAGCAGTTCTTC.

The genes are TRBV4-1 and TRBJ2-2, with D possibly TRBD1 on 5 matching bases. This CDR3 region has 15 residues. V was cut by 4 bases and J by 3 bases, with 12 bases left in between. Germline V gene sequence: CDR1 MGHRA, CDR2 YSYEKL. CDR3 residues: CASSPPDTDTGELFF. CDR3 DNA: TGCGCCAGCAGCCCGCCGGACACCGACACCGGGGAGCTGTTTTTT.

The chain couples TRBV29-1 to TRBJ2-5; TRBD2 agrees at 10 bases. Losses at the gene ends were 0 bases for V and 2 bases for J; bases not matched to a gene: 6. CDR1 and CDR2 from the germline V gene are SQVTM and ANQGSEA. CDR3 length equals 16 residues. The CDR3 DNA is TGCAGCGTTGAAGAGGTCCGGACTAGCGGACAAGAGACCCAGTACTTC. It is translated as CSVEEVRTSGQETQYF.